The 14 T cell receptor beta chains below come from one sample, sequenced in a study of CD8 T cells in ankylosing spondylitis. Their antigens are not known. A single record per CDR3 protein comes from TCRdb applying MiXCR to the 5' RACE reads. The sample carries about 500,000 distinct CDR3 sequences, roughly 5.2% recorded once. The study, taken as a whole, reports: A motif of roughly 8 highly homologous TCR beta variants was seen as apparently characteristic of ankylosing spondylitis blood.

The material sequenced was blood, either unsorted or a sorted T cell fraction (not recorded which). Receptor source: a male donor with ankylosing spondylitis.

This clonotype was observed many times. DNA of the CDR3: TGTGCCAGCAGCTTTGTGGCGGGAGACAATGAGCAGTTCTTC. This sequence encodes CASSFVAGDNEQFF. This chain links TRBV7-9 with TRBJ2-1, with TRBD2 matching over 7 bases. Unmatched junction bases numbered 4, after V lost 3 bases and J lost 5 bases. The CDR3 loop spans 14 amino acids. Looked up from germline, CDR1 is SEHNR and CDR2 is FQNEAQ (reference sequence).

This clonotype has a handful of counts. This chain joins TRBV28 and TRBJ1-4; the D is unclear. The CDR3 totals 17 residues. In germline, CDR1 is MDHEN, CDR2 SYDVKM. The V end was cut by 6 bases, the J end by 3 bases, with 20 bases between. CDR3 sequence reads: CASSSGDSRRSNEKLFF. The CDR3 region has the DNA TGTGCCAGCAGCTCTGGCGACTCCCGACGGTCTAATGAAAAACTGTTTTTT.

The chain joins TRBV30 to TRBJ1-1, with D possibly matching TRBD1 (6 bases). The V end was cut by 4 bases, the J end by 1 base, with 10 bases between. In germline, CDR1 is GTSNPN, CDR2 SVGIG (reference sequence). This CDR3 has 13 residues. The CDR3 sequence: CAWTMDRNTEAFF. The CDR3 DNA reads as TGTGCCTGGACCATGGACAGGAACACTGAAGCTTTCTTT. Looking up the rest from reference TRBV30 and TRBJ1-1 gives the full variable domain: SQTIHQWPATLVQPVGSPLSLECTVEGTSNPNLYWYRQAAGRGLQLLFYSVGIGQISSEVPQNLSASRPQDRQFILSSKKLLLSDSGFYLCAWTMDRNTEAFFGQGTRLTVV.

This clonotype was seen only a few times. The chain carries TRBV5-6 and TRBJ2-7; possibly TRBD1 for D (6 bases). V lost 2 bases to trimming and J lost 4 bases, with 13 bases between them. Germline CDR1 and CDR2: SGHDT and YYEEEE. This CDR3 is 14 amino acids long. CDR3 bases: TGTGCCAGCAGCTTCATGGACAGAGGATACGAGCAGTACTTC. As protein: CASSFMDRGYEQYF.

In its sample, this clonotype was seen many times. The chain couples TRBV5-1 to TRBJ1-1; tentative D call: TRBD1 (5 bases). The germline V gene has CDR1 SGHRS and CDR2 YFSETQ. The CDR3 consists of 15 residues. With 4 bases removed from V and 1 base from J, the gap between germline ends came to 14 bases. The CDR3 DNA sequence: TGCGCCAGCAGCCGATCCAGGGCCGCGAACACTGAAGCTTTCTTT. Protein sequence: CASSRSRAANTEAFF.

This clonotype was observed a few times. CDR3 coding DNA: TGCGCCAGCAGCCTCAGGGAACAGAGAGACAATGAGCAGTTCTTC. Translation gives CASSLREQRDNEQFF. The V call is TRBV4-1, the J call TRBJ2-1; tentatively, D is TRBD1 (5 bases). CDR3 length: 15 amino acids. The germline gives CDR1 MGHRA, CDR2 YSYEKL. The ends were cut back, 4 bases at V and 5 bases at J, with 15 bases in the middle.

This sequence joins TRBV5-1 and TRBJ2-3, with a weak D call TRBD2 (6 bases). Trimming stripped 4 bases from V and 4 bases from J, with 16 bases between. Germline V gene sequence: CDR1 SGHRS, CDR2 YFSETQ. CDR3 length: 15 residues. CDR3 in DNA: TGCGCCAGCAGCCGGGGACTGCCCCCACCAGATACGCAGTATTTT. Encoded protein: CASSRGLPPPDTQYF.

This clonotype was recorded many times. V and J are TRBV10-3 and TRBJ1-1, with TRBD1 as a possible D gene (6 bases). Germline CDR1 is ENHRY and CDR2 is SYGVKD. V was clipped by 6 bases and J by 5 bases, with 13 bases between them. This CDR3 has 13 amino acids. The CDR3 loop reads CAIRPEQGTEAFF. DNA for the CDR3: TGTGCCATCAGGCCGGAACAGGGAACTGAAGCTTTCTTT.

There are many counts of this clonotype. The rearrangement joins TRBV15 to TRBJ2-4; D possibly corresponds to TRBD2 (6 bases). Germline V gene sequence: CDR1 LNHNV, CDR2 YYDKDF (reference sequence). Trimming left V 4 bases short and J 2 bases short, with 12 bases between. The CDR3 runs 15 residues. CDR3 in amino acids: CATSKRRETKNIQYF. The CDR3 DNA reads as TGTGCCACCAGCAAAAGGAGGGAAACCAAAAACATTCAGTACTTC.

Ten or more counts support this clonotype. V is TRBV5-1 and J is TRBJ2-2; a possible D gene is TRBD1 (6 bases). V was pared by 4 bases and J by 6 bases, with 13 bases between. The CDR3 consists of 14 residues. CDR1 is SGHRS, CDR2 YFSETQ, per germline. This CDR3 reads CASSLRTDAGELFF. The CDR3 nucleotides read TGCGCCAGCAGCCTACGGACAGACGCCGGGGAGCTGTTTTTT. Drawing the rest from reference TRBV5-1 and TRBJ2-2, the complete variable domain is KAGVTQTPRYLIKTRGQQVTLSCSPISGHRSVSWYQQTPGQGLQFLFEYFSETQRNKGNFPGRFSGRQFSNSRSEMNVSTLELGDSALYLCASSLRTDAGELFFGEGSRLTVL.

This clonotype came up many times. CDR3 region: CASSSPGHSPEQYF. As DNA, the CDR3 is TGTGCCAGCAGTTCGCCGGGACATAGTCCCGAGCAGTACTTC. The V call is TRBV12-3 or TRBV12-4, the J call TRBJ2-7; the D gene is possibly TRBD1 (6 bases). The V end lost 4 bases, the J end lost 6 bases, and 16 bases lay between the germline ends. The CDR3 loop spans 14 amino acids.

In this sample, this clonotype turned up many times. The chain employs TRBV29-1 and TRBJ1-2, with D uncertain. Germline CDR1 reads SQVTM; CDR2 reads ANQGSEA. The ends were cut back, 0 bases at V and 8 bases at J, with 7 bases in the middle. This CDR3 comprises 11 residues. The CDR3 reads CSVEEITGYTF. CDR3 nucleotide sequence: TGCAGCGTTGAAGAGATCACCGGCTACACCTTC.

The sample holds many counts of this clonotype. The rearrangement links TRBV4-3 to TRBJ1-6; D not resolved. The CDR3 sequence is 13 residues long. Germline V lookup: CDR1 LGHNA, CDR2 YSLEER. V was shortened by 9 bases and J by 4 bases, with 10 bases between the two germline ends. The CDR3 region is CASNQDYNSPLHF. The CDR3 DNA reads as TGCGCCAGTAATCAGGATTATAATTCACCCCTCCACTTT.

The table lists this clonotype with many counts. The CDR3 region has the DNA TGTGCCAGCAGTTTGGCCAGGATAGGGGAGCAGTACTTC. This translates into CASSLARIGEQYF. The V and J genes are TRBV27 and TRBJ2-7; D is unclear. The V gene lost 3 bases and the J gene lost 7 bases, with 13 bases spanning the gap. CDR1 and CDR2 (germline): MNHEY, SMNVEV (reference sequence). CDR3 length equals 13 residues.